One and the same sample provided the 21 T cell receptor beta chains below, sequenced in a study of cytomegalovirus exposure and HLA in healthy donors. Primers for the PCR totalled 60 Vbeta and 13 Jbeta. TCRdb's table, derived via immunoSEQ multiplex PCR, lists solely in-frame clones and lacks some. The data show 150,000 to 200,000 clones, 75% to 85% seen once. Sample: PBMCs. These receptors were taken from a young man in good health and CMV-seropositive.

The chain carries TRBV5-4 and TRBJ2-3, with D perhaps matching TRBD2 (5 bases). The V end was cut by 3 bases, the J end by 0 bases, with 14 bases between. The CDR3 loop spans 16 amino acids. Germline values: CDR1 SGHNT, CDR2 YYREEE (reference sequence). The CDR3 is CASSWERLTSTDTQYF. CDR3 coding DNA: TGTGCCAGCAGCTGGGAGAGACTCACTAGCACAGATACGCAGTATTTT.

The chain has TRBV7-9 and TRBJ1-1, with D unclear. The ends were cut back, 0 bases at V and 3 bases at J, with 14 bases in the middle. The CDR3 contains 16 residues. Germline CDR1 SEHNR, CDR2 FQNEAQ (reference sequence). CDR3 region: CASSLALGTGDTEAFF. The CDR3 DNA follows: TGTGCCAGCAGCTTAGCTCTGGGAACCGGGGACACTGAAGCTTTCTTT.

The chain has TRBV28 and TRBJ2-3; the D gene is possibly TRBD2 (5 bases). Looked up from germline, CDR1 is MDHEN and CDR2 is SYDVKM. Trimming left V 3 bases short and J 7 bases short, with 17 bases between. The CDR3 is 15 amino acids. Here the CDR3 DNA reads TGTGCCAGCAGTTTTGGGGAGATTTGGGGTTATACGCAGTATTTT. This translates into CASSFGEIWGYTQYF.

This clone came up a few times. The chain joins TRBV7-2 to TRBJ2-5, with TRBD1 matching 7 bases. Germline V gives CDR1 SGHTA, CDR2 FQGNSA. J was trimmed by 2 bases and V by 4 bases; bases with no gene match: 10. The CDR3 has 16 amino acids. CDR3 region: CASSSQTGAGQETQYF. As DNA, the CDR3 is TGTGCCAGCAGCTCTCAAACAGGGGCCGGTCAAGAGACCCAGTACTTC.

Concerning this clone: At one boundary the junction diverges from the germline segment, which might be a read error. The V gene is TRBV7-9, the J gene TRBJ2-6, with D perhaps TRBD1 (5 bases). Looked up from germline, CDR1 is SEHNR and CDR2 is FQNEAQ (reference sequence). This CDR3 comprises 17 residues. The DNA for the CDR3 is TGTGCCAGCAGCTTAGAGTTTTTTCGCTCTGGGGCCAACGTCCTGACCTTC. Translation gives CASSLEFFRSGANVLTF.

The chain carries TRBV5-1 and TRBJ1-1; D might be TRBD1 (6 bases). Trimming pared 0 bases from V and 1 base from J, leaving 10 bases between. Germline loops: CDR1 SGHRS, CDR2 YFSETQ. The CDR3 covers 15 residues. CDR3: CASSLAPRGNTEAFF. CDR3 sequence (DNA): TGCGCCAGCAGCTTGGCCCCCAGGGGGAACACTGAAGCTTTCTTT.

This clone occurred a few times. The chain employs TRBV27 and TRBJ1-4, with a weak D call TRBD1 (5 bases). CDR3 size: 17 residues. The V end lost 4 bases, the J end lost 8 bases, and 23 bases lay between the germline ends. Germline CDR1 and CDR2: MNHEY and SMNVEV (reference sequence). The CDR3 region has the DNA TGTGCCAGCAGTTCCAGACAGACCCCGCTAAGGAAGGAAAAACTGTTTTTT. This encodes CASSSRQTPLRKEKLFF.

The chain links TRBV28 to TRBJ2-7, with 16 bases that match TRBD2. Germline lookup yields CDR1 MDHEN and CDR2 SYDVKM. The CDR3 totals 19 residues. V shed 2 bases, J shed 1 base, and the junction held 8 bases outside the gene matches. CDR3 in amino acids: CASSLLGLAGGLGSYEQYF. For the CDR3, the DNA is TGTGCCAGCAGTTTACTGGGACTAGCGGGAGGGTTAGGATCCTACGAGCAGTACTTC.

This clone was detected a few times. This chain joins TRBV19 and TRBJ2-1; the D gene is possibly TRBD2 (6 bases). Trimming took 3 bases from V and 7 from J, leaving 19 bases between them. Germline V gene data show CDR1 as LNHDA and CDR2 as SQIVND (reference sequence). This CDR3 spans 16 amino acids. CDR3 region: CASSMRGGIAENEQFF. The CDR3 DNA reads TGTGCCAGTAGTATGAGGGGCGGGATAGCGGAAAATGAGCAGTTCTTC.

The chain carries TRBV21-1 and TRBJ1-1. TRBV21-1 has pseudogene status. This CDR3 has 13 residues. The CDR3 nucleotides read TGTGCCAGCAGCAGTGGGGGGGGCACTGAAGCTTTCTTT. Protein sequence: CASSSGGGTEAFF.

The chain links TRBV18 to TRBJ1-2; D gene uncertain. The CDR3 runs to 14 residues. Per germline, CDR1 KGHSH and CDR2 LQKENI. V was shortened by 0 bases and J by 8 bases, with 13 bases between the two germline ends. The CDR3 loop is CASSPPRATGGYTF. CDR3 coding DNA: TGTGCCAGCTCACCACCGAGGGCAACCGGGGGCTACACCTTC.

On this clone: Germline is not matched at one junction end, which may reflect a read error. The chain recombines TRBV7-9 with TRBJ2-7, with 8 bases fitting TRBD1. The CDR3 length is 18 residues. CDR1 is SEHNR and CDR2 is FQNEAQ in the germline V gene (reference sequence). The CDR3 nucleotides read TGTTCCAGCAGCTTCTCGGGGACAGGATCCTATCTTGCCTACGAGCAGTACTTC. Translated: CSSSFSGTGSYLAYEQYF.

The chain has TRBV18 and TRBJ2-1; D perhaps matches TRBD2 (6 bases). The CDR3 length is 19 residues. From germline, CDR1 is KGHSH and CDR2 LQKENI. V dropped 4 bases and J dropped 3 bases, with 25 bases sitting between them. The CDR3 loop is CASSQLGEEFTQYYNEQFF. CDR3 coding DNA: TGTGCCAGCTCACAGCTAGGGGAGGAGTTTACCCAATACTACAATGAGCAGTTCTTC.

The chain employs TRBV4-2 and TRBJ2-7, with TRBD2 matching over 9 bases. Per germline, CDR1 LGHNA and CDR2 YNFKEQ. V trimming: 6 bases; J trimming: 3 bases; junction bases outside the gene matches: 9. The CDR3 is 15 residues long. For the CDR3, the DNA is TGTGCCAGCAGTCAGCGGGGACTAGCAGGCTACGAGCAGTACTTC. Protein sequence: CASSQRGLAGYEQYF.

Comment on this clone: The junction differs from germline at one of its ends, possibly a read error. The CDR3 protein is CASSLTTSPAYNIASPAYNEQFF. In DNA form, the CDR3 reads TGTGCCAGCAGCCTAACGACTAGCCCCGCTTACAATATTGCTAGCCCCGCTTACAATGAGCAGTTCTTC. The chain combines TRBV7-3 with TRBJ2-1; 7 bases map to TRBD2. The length of the CDR3 is 23 residues. The germline gives CDR1 SGHTA, CDR2 FQGTGA.

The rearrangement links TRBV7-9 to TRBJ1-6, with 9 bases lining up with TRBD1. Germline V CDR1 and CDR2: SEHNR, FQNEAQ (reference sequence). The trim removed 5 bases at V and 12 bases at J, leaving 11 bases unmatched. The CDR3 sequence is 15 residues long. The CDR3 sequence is CASSPFGTGPGPLHF. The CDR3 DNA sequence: TGTGCCAGCAGCCCCTTCGGGACAGGGCCAGGACCCCTCCACTTT.

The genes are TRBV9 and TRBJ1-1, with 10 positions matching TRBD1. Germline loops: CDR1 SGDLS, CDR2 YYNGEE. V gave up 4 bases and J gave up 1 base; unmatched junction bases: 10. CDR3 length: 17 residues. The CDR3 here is CASSPRTGGWGNTEAFF. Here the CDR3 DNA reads TGTGCCAGCAGCCCGAGGACAGGGGGATGGGGGAACACTGAAGCTTTCTTT. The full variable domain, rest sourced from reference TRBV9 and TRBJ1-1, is DSGVTQTPKHLITATGQRVTLRCSPRSGDLSVYWYQQSLDQGLQFLIQYYNGEERAKGNILERFSAQQFPDLHSELNLSSLELGDSALYFCASSPRTGGWGNTEAFFGQGTRLTVV.

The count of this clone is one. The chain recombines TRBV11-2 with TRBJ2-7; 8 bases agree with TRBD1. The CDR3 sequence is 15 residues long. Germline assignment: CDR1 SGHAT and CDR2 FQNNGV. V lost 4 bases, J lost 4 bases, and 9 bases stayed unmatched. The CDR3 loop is CASSSPWTGIYEQYF. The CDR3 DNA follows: TGTGCCAGCAGCTCCCCCTGGACAGGGATTTACGAGCAGTACTTC.

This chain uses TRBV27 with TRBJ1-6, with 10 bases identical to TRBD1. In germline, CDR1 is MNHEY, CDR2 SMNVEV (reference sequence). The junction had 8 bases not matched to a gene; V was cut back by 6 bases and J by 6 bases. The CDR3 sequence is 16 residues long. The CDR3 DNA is TGTGCCAGCAGACTAAGACAGGGGGCGTTTAATTCACCCCTCCACTTT. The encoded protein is CASRLRQGAFNSPLHF.

CDR3 sequence reads: CASSQDIPSYRATNEKLFF. The CDR3 region has the DNA TGTGCCAGCAGCCAAGACATTCCCTCCTACAGGGCAACTAATGAAAAACTGTTTTTT. The chain combines TRBV4-2 with TRBJ1-4; weak D call: TRBD1 (6 bases). The V gene lost 0 bases and the J gene lost 0 bases, with 17 bases spanning the gap. Looked up from germline, CDR1 is LGHNA and CDR2 is YNFKEQ. The CDR3 consists of 19 residues.

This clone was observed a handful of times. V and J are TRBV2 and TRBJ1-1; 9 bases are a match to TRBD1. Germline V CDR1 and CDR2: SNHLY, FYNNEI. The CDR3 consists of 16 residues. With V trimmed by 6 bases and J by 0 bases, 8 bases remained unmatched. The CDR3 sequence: CASRPTGGLMNTEAFF. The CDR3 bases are TGTGCCAGCAGGCCAACAGGGGGCCTTATGAACACTGAAGCTTTCTTT.